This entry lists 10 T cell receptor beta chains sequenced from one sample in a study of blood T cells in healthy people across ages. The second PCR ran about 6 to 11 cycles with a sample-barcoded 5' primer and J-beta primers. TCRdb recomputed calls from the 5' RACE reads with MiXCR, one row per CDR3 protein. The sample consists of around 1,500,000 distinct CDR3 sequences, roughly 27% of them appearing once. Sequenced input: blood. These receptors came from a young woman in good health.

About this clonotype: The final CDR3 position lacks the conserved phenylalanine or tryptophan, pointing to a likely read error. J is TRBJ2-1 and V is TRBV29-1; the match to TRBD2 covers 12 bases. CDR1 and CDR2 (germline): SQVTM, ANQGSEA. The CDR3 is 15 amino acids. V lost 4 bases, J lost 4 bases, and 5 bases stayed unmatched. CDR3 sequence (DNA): TGCAGCGTTGTACCCGGACTAGCGGGGTACAATGAGCAGTTCTCC. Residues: CSVVPGLAGYNEQFS.

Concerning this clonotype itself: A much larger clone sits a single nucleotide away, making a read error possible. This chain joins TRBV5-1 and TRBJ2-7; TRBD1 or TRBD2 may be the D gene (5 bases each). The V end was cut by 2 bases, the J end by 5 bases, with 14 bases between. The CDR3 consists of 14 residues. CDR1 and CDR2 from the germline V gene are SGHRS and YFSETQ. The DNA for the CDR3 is TGCGCCAGCAGCTTCCAGGGTGGGAGCCACGAGCAGTACTTC. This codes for CASSFQGGSHEQYF.

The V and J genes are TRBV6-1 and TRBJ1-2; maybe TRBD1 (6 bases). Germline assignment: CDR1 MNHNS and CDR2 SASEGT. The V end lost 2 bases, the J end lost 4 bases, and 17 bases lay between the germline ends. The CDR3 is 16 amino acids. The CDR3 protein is CASSEKPWDIGYGYTF. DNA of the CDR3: TGTGCCAGCAGTGAAAAACCCTGGGACATCGGCTATGGCTACACCTTC.

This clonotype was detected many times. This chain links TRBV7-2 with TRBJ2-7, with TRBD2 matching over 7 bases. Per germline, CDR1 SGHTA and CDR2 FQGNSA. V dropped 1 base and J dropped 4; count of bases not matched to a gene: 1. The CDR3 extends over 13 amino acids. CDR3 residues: CASSLDGGYEQYF. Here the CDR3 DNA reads TGTGCCAGCAGCTTAGACGGGGGGTACGAGCAGTACTTC.

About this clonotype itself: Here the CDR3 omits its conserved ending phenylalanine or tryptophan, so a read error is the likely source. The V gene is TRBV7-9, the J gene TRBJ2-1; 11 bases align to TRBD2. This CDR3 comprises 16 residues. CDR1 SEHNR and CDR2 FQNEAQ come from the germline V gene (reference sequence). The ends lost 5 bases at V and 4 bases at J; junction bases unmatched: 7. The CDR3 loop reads CASSPSSGGTYNEQFL. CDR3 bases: TGTGCCAGCAGCCCATCTAGCGGGGGGACGTACAATGAGCAGTTCTTA.

Here the CDR3 reads CASSFGREGVQYF. The CDR3 DNA sequence: TGTGCCAGCAGCTTCGGGCGGGAGGGTGTGCAGTACTTC. The V call is TRBV7-2, the J call TRBJ2-5, with TRBD2 matching 9 bases. With 3 bases clipped from V and 11 bases from J, the junction kept 7 bases outside the gene matches. Germline CDR1 SGHTA, CDR2 FQGNSA. The CDR3 sequence is 13 residues long.

CDR3 amino acids: CSVARRTSYNEQFF. As DNA, the CDR3 is TGCAGCGTTGCTCGGCGGACCTCCTACAATGAGCAGTTCTTC. The rearrangement joins TRBV29-1 to TRBJ2-1; no clear D gene. Trimming removed 4 bases from V and 0 bases from J, with 10 bases in between. Germline assignment: CDR1 SQVTM and CDR2 ANQGSEA. The CDR3 is 14 amino acids.

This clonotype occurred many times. CDR3 amino acids: CASSRQGNTGELFF. Written as DNA, the CDR3 is TGTGCCAGCAGCCGACAGGGAAACACCGGGGAGCTGTTTTTT. The gene calls are TRBV7-2 and TRBJ2-2; 7 nucleotides align to TRBD1. Germline loops: CDR1 SGHTA, CDR2 FQGNSA. V was clipped by 5 bases and J by 2 bases; unmatched bases: 2. This CDR3 region has 14 residues.

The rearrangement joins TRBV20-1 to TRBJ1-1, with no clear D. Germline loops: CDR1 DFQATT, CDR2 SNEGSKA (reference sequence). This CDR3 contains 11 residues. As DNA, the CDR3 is TGCAGAATAGCAGGGAACACTGAAGCTTTCTTT. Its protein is CRIAGNTEAFF.

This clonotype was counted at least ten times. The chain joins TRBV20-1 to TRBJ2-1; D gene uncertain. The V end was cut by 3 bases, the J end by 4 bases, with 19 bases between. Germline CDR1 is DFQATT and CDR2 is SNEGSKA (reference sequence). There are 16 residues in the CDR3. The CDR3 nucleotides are TGCAGTGCTAGGTCCACCTCCGAATCCCTTTACAATGAGCAGTTCTTC. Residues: CSARSTSESLYNEQFF.